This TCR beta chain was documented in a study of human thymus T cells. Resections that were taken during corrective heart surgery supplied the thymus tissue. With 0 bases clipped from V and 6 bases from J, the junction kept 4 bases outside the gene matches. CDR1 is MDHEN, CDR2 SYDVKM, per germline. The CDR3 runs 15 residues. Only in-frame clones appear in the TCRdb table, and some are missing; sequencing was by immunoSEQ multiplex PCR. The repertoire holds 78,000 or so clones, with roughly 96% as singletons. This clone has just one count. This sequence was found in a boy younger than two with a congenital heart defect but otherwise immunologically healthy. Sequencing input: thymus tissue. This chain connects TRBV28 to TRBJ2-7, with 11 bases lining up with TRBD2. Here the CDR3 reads CASSLWPSGGREQYF. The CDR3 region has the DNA TGTGCCAGCAGTTTATGGCCTAGCGGGGGGCGCGAGCAGTACTTC. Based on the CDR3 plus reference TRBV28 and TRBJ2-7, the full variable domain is DVKVTQSSRYLVKRTGEKVFLECVQDMDHENMFWYRQDPGLGLRLIYFSYDVKMKEKGDIPEGYSVSREKKERFSLILESASTNQTSMYLCASSLWPSGGREQYFGPGTRLTVT.